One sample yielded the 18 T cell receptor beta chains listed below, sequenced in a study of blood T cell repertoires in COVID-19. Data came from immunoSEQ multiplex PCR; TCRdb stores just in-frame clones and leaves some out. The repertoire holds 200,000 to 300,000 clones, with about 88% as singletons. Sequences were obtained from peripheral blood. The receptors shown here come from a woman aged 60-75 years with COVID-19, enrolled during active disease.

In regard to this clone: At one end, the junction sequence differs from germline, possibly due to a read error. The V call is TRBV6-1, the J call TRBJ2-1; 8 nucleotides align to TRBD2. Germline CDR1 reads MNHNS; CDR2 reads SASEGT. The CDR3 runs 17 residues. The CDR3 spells CASREEQGGRLYNEQFF. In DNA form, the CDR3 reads TGTGCCAGCAGGGAAGAACAGGGCGGGAGGCTATACAATGAGCAGTTCTTC.

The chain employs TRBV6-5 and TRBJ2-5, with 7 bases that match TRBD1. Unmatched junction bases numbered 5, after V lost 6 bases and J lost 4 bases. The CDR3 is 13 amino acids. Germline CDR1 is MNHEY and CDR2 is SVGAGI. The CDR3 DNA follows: TGTGCCAGCAGGACCGGGACAGTAGAGACCCAGTACTTC. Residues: CASRTGTVETQYF.

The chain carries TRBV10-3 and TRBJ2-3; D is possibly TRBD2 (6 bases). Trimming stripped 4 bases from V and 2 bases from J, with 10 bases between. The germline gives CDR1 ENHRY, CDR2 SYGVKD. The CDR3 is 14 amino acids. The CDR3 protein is CAISGRGATDTQYF. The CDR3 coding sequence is TGTGCCATCAGTGGTCGCGGGGCCACAGATACGCAGTATTTT.

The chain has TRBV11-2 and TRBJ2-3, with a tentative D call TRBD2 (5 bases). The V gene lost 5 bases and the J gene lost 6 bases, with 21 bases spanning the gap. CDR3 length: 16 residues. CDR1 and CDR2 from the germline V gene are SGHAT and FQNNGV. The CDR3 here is CASSLRRSGVRDTQYF. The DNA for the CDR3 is TGTGCCAGCAGCCTCAGGAGGAGTGGGGTCAGGGATACGCAGTATTTT.

CDR3 protein: CASSSGDRETYGYTF. The CDR3 bases are TGCGCCAGCAGCTCGGGGGACAGAGAAACCTATGGCTACACCTTC. The genes are TRBV5-1 and TRBJ1-2; 7 bases agree with TRBD1. Germline lookup yields CDR1 SGHRS and CDR2 YFSETQ. V was pared by 3 bases and J by 4 bases, with 9 bases of the junction left unmatched. This CDR3 has 15 amino acids.

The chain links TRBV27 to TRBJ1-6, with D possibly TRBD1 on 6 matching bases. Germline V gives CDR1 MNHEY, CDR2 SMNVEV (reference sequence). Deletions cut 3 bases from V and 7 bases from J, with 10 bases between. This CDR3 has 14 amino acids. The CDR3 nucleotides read TGTGCCAGCAGTTTTAGGGGGAGCAATTCACCCCTCCACTTT. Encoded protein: CASSFRGSNSPLHF.

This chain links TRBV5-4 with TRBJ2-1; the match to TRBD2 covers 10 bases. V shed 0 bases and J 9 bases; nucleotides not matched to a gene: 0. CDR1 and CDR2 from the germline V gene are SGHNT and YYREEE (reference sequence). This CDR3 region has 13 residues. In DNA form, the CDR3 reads TGTGCCAGCAGCTTGGGACTAGCGGGTGAGCAGTTCTTC. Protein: CASSLGLAGEQFF.

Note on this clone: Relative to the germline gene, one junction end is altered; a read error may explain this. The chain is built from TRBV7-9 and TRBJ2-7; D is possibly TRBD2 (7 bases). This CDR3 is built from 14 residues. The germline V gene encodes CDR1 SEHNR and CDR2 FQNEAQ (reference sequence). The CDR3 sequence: CASSLAGGRYEQYF. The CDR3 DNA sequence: TGTGCCAGCAGCCTAGCCGGGGGGCGCTACGAGCAGTACTTC.

The CDR3 DNA is TGTGCCAGCAGCTTCGGGAGGACCGGGGAGCTGTTTTTT. Encoded protein: CASSFGRTGELFF. This sequence joins TRBV11-3 and TRBJ2-2; 7 bases map to TRBD2. The CDR3 totals 13 residues. V was clipped by 3 bases and J by 5 bases; unmatched bases: 0. The germline gives CDR1 SGHNT, CDR2 YENEEA.

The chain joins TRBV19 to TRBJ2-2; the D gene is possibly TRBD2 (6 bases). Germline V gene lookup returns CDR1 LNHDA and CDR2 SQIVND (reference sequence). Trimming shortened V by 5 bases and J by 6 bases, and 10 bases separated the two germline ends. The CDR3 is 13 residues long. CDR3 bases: TGTGCCAGTAGTCCGGGAGTGTCCGGGGAGCTGTTTTTT. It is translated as CASSPGVSGELFF.

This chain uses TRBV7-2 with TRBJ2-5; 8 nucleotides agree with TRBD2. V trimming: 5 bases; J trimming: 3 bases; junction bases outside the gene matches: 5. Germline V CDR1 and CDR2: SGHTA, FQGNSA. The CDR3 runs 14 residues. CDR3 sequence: CASSQSGRKETQYF. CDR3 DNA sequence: TGTGCCAGCAGCCAAAGCGGGAGAAAAGAGACCCAGTACTTC.

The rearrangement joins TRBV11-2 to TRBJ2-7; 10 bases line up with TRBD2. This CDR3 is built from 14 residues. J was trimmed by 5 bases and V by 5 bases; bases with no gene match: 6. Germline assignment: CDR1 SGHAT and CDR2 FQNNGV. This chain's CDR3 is CASSLLAGGNEQYF. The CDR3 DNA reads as TGTGCCAGCAGCCTATTAGCGGGAGGAAACGAGCAGTACTTC.

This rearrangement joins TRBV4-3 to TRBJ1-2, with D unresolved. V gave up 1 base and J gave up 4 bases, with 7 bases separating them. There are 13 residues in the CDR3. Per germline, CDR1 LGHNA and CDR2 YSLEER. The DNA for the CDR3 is TGCGCCAGCAGCCAAGGCCGAGGCTATGGCTACACCTTC. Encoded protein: CASSQGRGYGYTF.

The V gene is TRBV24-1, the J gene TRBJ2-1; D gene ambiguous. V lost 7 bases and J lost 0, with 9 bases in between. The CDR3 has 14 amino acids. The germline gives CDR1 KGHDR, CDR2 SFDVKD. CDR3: CATSHLSSYNEQFF. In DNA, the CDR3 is TGTGCCACCAGCCACCTCAGCTCCTACAATGAGCAGTTCTTC.

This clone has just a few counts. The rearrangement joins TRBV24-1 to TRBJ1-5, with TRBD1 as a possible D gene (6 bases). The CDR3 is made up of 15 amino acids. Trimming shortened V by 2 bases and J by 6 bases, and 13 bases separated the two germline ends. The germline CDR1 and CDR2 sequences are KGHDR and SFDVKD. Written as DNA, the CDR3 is TGTGCCACCAGTGATTCAGGGGAAAGGGGTCAGCCCCAGCATTTT. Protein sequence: CATSDSGERGQPQHF.

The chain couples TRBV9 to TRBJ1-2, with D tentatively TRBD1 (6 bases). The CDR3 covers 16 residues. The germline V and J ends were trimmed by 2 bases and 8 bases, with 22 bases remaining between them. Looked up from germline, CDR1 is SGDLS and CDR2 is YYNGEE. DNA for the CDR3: TGTGCCAGCAGCGTTCCCCGGGGTCGGGGGGCTGGCGGCTACACCTTC. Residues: CASSVPRGRGAGGYTF.

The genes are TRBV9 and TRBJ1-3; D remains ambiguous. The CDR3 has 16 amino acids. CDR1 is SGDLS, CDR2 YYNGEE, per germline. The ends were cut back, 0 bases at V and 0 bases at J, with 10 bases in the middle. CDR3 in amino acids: CASSVAPPGSGNTIYF. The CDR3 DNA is TGTGCCAGCAGCGTAGCTCCTCCAGGCTCTGGAAACACCATATATTTT.

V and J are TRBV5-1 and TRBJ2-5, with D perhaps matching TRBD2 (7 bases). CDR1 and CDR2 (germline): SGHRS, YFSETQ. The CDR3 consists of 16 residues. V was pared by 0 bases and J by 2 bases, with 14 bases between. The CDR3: CASSLVGGAMQETQYF. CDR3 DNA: TGCGCCAGCAGCTTGGTTGGGGGGGCGATGCAAGAGACCCAGTACTTC.